These 25 T cell receptor beta chains came from one sample sequenced in a study of cytotoxic CD8 clonotypes in ibrutinib-treated CLL. TCRdb keeps only in-frame clones here, not all; method: immunoSEQ multiplex PCR. This repertoire shows approximately 97,000 clones, approximately 77% found once; its top ten account for about 22%. This material consisted of PBMCs, taken after 24 months of ibrutinib treatment. The source is a human donor with chronic lymphocytic leukemia.

This clone showed up just once. Here the CDR3 DNA reads TGCGCCAGCAGCGGCCGGGACCGCACCCCCACCGGGGAGCTGTTTTTT. It translates to CASSGRDRTPTGELFF. V is TRBV5-1 and J is TRBJ2-2; D may match TRBD1 or TRBD2 (5 bases each). V was pared by 4 bases and J by 4 bases, with 17 bases between. CDR3 length equals 16 residues. Germline V gives CDR1 SGHRS, CDR2 YFSETQ.

The chain has TRBV10-1 and TRBJ2-3; 11 bases fit TRBD2. The CDR3 has 18 amino acids. V trimming: 0 bases; J trimming: 4 bases; junction bases outside the gene matches: 9. Germline CDR1 WNHNN, CDR2 SYGVQD (reference sequence). As DNA, the CDR3 is TGCGCCAGCAGTGAGTCAGGGACTAGCGGCCAATGGGCAGATACGCAGTATTTT. Translating gives CASSESGTSGQWADTQYF.

J is TRBJ2-1 and V is TRBV7-3; 8 nucleotides align to TRBD2. CDR1 and CDR2 (germline): SGHTA, FQGTGA. After removal of 4 bases from V and 3 bases from J, the junction contained 8 bases not matched to a gene. This CDR3 has 16 amino acids. The CDR3 DNA reads TGTGCCAGCAGCTCAGTCGGGAGGGCGGACTACAATGAGCAGTTCTTC. This codes for CASSSVGRADYNEQFF.

The V gene is TRBV9, the J gene TRBJ1-2; TRBD1 is a possible D gene (6 bases). Trimming removed 4 bases at V and 7 bases at J, with 14 bases between. Germline V gene lookup returns CDR1 SGDLS and CDR2 YYNGEE. The CDR3 length is 13 residues. The DNA for the CDR3 is TGTGCCAGCAGCCCGCGGAACAGGGCTGGCTACACCTTC. Translation gives CASSPRNRAGYTF.

The CDR3 spells CASSLVGTDTQYF. In DNA form, the CDR3 reads TGTGCCAGCAGCTTGGTGGGGACAGATACGCAGTATTTT. This chain uses TRBV7-9 with TRBJ2-3, with D unclear. CDR3 size: 13 residues. The V and J ends lost 3 bases and 3 bases respectively, with 7 bases between them. Germline V gives CDR1 SEHNR, CDR2 FQNEAQ (reference sequence).

CDR3 protein: CASSFSGAPYEQYF. In nucleotides, the CDR3 is TGTGCCAGCAGCTTTAGCGGAGCCCCCTACGAGCAGTACTTC. V usage is TRBV11-2 and J usage is TRBJ2-7; D is possibly TRBD2 (6 bases). V was trimmed by 3 bases and J by 2 bases, leaving 11 bases between them. Germline CDR1 reads SGHAT; CDR2 reads FQNNGV. This CDR3 contains 14 residues. Combining the CDR3 with reference TRBV11-2 and TRBJ2-7 gives the whole variable domain EAGVAQSPRYKIIEKRQSVAFWCNPISGHATLYWYQQILGQGPKLLIQFQNNGVVDDSQLPKDRFSAERLKGVDSTLKIQPAKLEDSAVYLCASSFSGAPYEQYFGPGTRLTVT.

The rearrangement uses TRBV4-3 and TRBJ1-1, with D possibly TRBD1 on 6 matching bases. Deletions cut 0 bases from V and 4 bases from J, with 12 bases between. Germline CDR1 LGHNA, CDR2 YSLEER. The CDR3 is 15 amino acids. The CDR3 DNA reads TGCGCCAGCAGCCAAGAAGCCAGGGGCTCCACTGAAGCTTTCTTT. Protein product: CASSQEARGSTEAFF.

The chain links TRBV7-9 to TRBJ2-7; no definite D call. CDR1 is SEHNR, CDR2 FQNEAQ, per germline (reference sequence). CDR3 size: 11 residues. Between the trimmed V and J ends, which lost 8 bases and 0 bases, there was a span of 5 bases. The CDR3 region has the DNA TGTGCCAGCGCTTTCTCCTACGAGCAGTACTTC. As protein: CASAFSYEQYF.

This chain links TRBV5-1 with TRBJ2-3, with 8 bases that match TRBD2. V gave up 2 bases and J gave up 6 bases; unmatched junction bases: 8. This CDR3 comprises 15 residues. Germline V gives CDR1 SGHRS, CDR2 YFSETQ. The CDR3 spells CASSLGGGTSDTQYF. For the CDR3, the DNA is TGCGCCAGCAGCTTAGGCGGGGGGACCTCCGATACGCAGTATTTT. The whole variable domain, remainder taken from reference TRBV5-1 and TRBJ2-3, is KAGVTQTPRYLIKTRGQQVTLSCSPISGHRSVSWYQQTPGQGLQFLFEYFSETQRNKGNFPGRFSGRQFSNSRSEMNVSTLELGDSALYLCASSLGGGTSDTQYFGPGTRLTVL.

The chain has TRBV5-1 and TRBJ2-6; 11 nucleotides line up with TRBD1. V shed 4 bases, J shed 3 bases, and the junction held 6 bases outside the gene matches. In germline, CDR1 is SGHRS, CDR2 YFSETQ. This CDR3 is 17 amino acids long. The CDR3 sequence: CASSPRTGGVGANVLTF. The CDR3 region has the DNA TGCGCCAGCAGCCCCCGGACAGGGGGCGTTGGGGCCAACGTCCTGACTTTC.

This chain links TRBV20-1 with TRBJ2-1; 7 positions agree with TRBD1. Germline-derived CDR1 and CDR2 are DFQATT and SNEGSKA (reference sequence). V shed 8 bases and J 6 bases; nucleotides not matched to a gene: 4. The CDR3 sequence is 11 residues long. The CDR3 nucleotides are TGCAGTCCGAGGACAGGCAATGAGCAGTTCTTC. Its translation: CSPRTGNEQFF.

This clone was detected ten times or more. The chain couples TRBV19 to TRBJ2-7, with 9 bases identical to TRBD2. Germline V CDR1 and CDR2: LNHDA, SQIVND (reference sequence). This CDR3 has 15 amino acids. V gave up 3 bases and J gave up 2 bases; unmatched junction bases: 5. The CDR3 protein is CASSIASGAPYEQYF. In DNA, the CDR3 is TGTGCCAGTAGTATTGCTAGCGGGGCTCCCTACGAGCAGTACTTC.

The chain links TRBV27 to TRBJ2-5; 11 bases are shared with TRBD1. The germline V gene has CDR1 MNHEY and CDR2 SMNVEV (reference sequence). V gave up 5 bases and J gave up 5 bases; unmatched junction bases: 10. The CDR3 has 16 amino acids. The CDR3 sequence: CASSGPDRGPFETQYF. CDR3 nucleotide sequence: TGTGCCAGCAGTGGCCCGGACAGGGGGCCTTTTGAGACCCAGTACTTC.

This chain connects TRBV7-3 to TRBJ2-7; D possibly matches TRBD1 or TRBD2 (5 bases each). The V gene's germline CDR1 is SGHTA and CDR2 FQGTGA. This CDR3 contains 13 residues. The V end lost 5 bases, the J end lost 6 bases, and 14 bases lay between the germline ends. Here the CDR3 DNA reads TGTGCCAGCAGCAACTTGCCAGGGACCGAGCAGTACTTC. As protein: CASSNLPGTEQYF.

This chain uses TRBV13 with TRBJ2-7; 7 bases are a match to TRBD2. There are 15 residues in the CDR3. With 0 bases clipped from V and 0 bases from J, the junction kept 2 bases outside the gene matches. Germline loops: CDR1 PRHDT, CDR2 FYEKMQ (reference sequence). CDR3 region: CASSLGLAASYEQYF. DNA for the CDR3: TGTGCCAGCAGCTTAGGTCTAGCGGCCTCCTACGAGCAGTACTTC.

The chain couples TRBV28 to TRBJ2-7; TRBD1 matches 11 bases. Per the germline V gene, CDR1 is MDHEN and CDR2 is SYDVKM. The V segment lost 5 bases and the J segment 6 bases; nucleotides outside the gene matches: 6. The CDR3 covers 14 residues. CDR3 residues: CASSIPGQGGEQYF. CDR3 coding DNA: TGTGCCAGCAGTATCCCGGGACAGGGGGGCGAGCAGTACTTC.

This clone was counted a few times. The chain employs TRBV7-6 and TRBJ1-3; a weak D match, TRBD1 (6 bases). The germline V gene encodes CDR1 SGHVS and CDR2 FNYEAQ. The CDR3 runs to 13 residues. Trimming took 11 bases from V and 0 from J, leaving 11 bases between them. The CDR3 coding sequence is TGTGCCTCCCGGACAGACTCTGGAAACACCATATATTTT. Encoded protein: CASRTDSGNTIYF.

This clone was seen a few times. The V and J genes are TRBV5-4 and TRBJ2-7, with a possible D match to TRBD1 (6 bases). The CDR3 totals 13 residues. The V and J ends lost 3 bases and 5 bases respectively, with 12 bases between them. The germline CDR1 and CDR2 sequences are SGHNT and YYREEE (reference sequence). The CDR3 spells CASSSRGGDEQYF. Here the CDR3 DNA reads TGTGCCAGCAGCTCGCGAGGGGGTGACGAGCAGTACTTC.

The chain has TRBV9 and TRBJ2-1; no clear D gene. The CDR3 length is 14 residues. Germline V gives CDR1 SGDLS, CDR2 YYNGEE. The V and J ends lost 4 bases and 4 bases respectively, with 12 bases between them. CDR3 sequence reads: CASSPSGRYNEQFF. The CDR3 bases are TGTGCCAGCAGCCCCTCCGGACGTTACAATGAGCAGTTCTTC.

In regard to this clone: The junction and the germline gene differ at one end; a read error may be behind it. The J gene is TRBJ2-7, the V gene TRBV14, with D unclear. Germline V lookup: CDR1 SGHDN, CDR2 FVKESK. The CDR3 runs to 13 residues. The CDR3 here is CASSQDGSSEQYF. The CDR3 DNA reads as TGTGCCAGCAGCCAAGATGGGTCCTCCGAGCAGTACTTC.

This clone was counted only a few times. This sequence joins TRBV19 and TRBJ2-2, with no clear D. Trimming cost V 5 bases and J 3 bases, with 16 bases left between them. Germline CDR1 and CDR2: LNHDA and SQIVND (reference sequence). The CDR3 contains 16 residues. The CDR3 coding sequence is TGTGCCAGTAGTCTCGGTCAGTTTGGTTACACCGGGGAGCTGTTTTTT. Translated, it gives CASSLGQFGYTGELFF.

The rearrangement uses TRBV7-8 and TRBJ2-1; 8 nucleotides agree with TRBD1. The length of the CDR3 is 18 residues. Germline V gives CDR1 SGHVS, CDR2 FQNEAQ. The ends lost 5 bases at V and 3 bases at J; junction bases unmatched: 15. The CDR3 is CASSQIMLGQGYYNEQFF. For the CDR3, the DNA is TGTGCCAGCAGCCAAATAATGCTCGGACAGGGCTACTACAATGAGCAGTTCTTC.

Remarks on this clone: In the same sample, other DNA sequences code for this CDR3. V gene TRBV5-1 combines with J gene TRBJ1-3; D might be TRBD1 (6 bases). Between the trimmed V and J ends, which lost 0 bases and 4 bases, there was a span of 8 bases. Germline values: CDR1 SGHRS, CDR2 YFSETQ. The CDR3 is made up of 14 amino acids. DNA for the CDR3: TGCGCCAGCAGCTTGGAACAGGGAGGAAACACCATATATTTT. Its translation is CASSLEQGGNTIYF.

The V and J genes are TRBV28 and TRBJ1-2; possibly TRBD1 for D (6 bases). CDR3 length equals 17 residues. Trimming left V 4 bases short and J 8 bases short, with 26 bases between. Germline CDR1 and CDR2: MDHEN and SYDVKM. The CDR3 sequence: CASSSPTPEAGVNGYTF. For the CDR3, the DNA is TGTGCCAGCAGTTCCCCTACTCCGGAAGCAGGGGTAAACGGCTACACCTTC.

This clone occurred a few times. The chain couples TRBV27 to TRBJ2-1, with unresolved D. Trimming cost V 6 bases and J 4 bases, with 16 bases left between them. In germline, CDR1 is MNHEY, CDR2 SMNVEV (reference sequence). The CDR3 extends over 15 amino acids. CDR3 nucleotides: TGTGCCAGCAGCCCTCTTGGAGCGAGTTACAATGAGCAGTTCTTC. Encoded protein: CASSPLGASYNEQFF.